The source of this T cell receptor beta chain is a study of blood T cell repertoires in COVID-19. Original processing methods: Counts of nucleated cells, estimated from reference gene primer amplification, were obtained. Clones were sequenced by immunoSEQ multiplex PCR, and TCRdb holds only the in-frame ones, with some missing. V, J and clone size are those of that table, while D and trimming were read from the DNA. This sample yields about 250,000 clones, of which roughly four fifths are seen a single time; 15% to 18% belongs to the top ten. The clonotype was recovered from a person between 65 and 80 years old with COVID-19, enrolled during active disease. The material sequenced was peripheral blood.

The CDR3 region has the DNA TGTGCCAGCAGCAGATACACGTCTGGGGCCAACGTCCTGACTTTC. The encoded protein is CASSRYTSGANVLTF. The V call is TRBV28, the J call TRBJ2-6; D gene ambiguous. Trimming removed 6 bases from V and 1 base from J, with 10 bases in between. The CDR3 has 15 amino acids. CDR1 and CDR2 from the germline V gene are MDHEN and SYDVKM.